A selection of T cell receptor beta chains follows, all from one sample in a study of T cell repertoires in cytomegalovirus infection. TCRdb analysed the reads with MiXCR anew, one entry per CDR3 protein. The sample records about 240,000 distinct CDR3 sequences, around an eighth being singletons. The sample consisted of PBMCs. The receptors shown here come from a human donor in good health (CMV status not recorded). Some clones in this sample may be carry-over from other donors' samples. Each CDR3 is given with its conserved first and last residue. Each record gives: D gene, V gene, clone size, J gene, CDR3 DNA, CDR3 protein. The D gene is left open where the match is weak. For some rows the clone size is stated as once, few or many, or as a class when expanded; others skip it.

d_gene: .
v_gene: TRBV28
abundance: many
j_gene: TRBJ1-6
CDR3nt: TGTGCCAGCAAAGTACACCCAAATAATTCACCCCTCCACTTT
CDR3aa: CASKVHPNNSPLHF

d_gene: .
v_gene: TRBV14
abundance: few
j_gene: TRBJ2-1
CDR3nt: TGTGCCAGCAGCCAAGATCAGGACCACTCCTACAATGAGCAGTTCTTC
CDR3aa: CASSQDQDHSYNEQFF

d_gene: TRBD1
v_gene: TRBV6-2/TRBV6-3
abundance: few
j_gene: TRBJ1-2
CDR3nt: TGTGCCAGCAGAAACGATCCGGGACAGGGGGACTATGGCTACACCTTC
CDR3aa: CASRNDPGQGDYGYTF

d_gene: .
v_gene: TRBV5-5
abundance: .
j_gene: TRBJ2-3
CDR3nt: TGTGCCAGCAGCTTGGAGACTCGGTCCGGTACAGATACGCAGTATTTT
CDR3aa: CASSLETRSGTDTQYF

d_gene: TRBD2
v_gene: TRBV7-2
abundance: many
j_gene: TRBJ2-7
CDR3nt: TGTGCCAGCAGCTTAGGACTAGCGGCAAGCTCCTACGAGCAGTACTTC
CDR3aa: CASSLGLAASSYEQYF

d_gene: .
v_gene: TRBV4-3
abundance: .
j_gene: TRBJ2-7
CDR3nt: TGCGCCAGCAGCCAAGATGGAGAGGGCTCCGAGCAGTACTTC
CDR3aa: CASSQDGEGSEQYF

d_gene: .
v_gene: TRBV28
abundance: many
j_gene: TRBJ2-4
CDR3nt: TGTGCCAGCGCCTCTCATAGGGGGAACATTCAGTACTTC
CDR3aa: CASASHRGNIQYF

d_gene: .
v_gene: TRBV6-6
abundance: few
j_gene: TRBJ2-1
CDR3nt: TGTGCCAGCAGTTCCTCCGATAGGGGCAATGAGCAGTTCTTC
CDR3aa: CASSSSDRGNEQFF

d_gene: TRBD2
v_gene: TRBV11-3
abundance: .
j_gene: TRBJ2-1
CDR3nt: TGTGCCAGCAGTTTGAGCGGGAGTGATTCTGAGCAGTTCTTC
CDR3aa: CASSLSGSDSEQFF

d_gene: .
v_gene: TRBV18
abundance: .
j_gene: TRBJ1-1
CDR3nt: TGTGCCAGCTCACCTAAGGGGGGCACTGAAGCTTTCTTT
CDR3aa: CASSPKGGTEAFF

d_gene: .
v_gene: TRBV11-2
abundance: many
j_gene: TRBJ1-2
CDR3nt: TGTGCCAGCAGCTTACTCCGGGGGGGCTACACCTTC
CDR3aa: CASSLLRGGYTF

d_gene: .
v_gene: TRBV7-2
abundance: few
j_gene: TRBJ1-2
CDR3nt: TGTGCCAGCAGCTTAATCGGTAGGACTGATTCCTATGGCTACACCTTC
CDR3aa: CASSLIGRTDSYGYTF

d_gene: .
v_gene: TRBV4-3
abundance: .
j_gene: TRBJ2-1
CDR3nt: TGCGCCAGCAGCCAAGGGCAGGGGATCTACAATGAGCAGTTCTTC
CDR3aa: CASSQGQGIYNEQFF

d_gene: .
v_gene: TRBV6-5
abundance: .
j_gene: TRBJ2-7
CDR3nt: TGTGCCAGCAGTTGGGTGGGTGGCGAGCAGTACTTC
CDR3aa: CASSWVGGEQYF

d_gene: .
v_gene: TRBV5-1
abundance: .
j_gene: TRBJ2-5
CDR3nt: TGCGCCAGCTCCGCTGGCACCTTCGCGGAGGGCCAAGAGACCCAGTACTTC
CDR3aa: CASSAGTFAEGQETQYF

d_gene: .
v_gene: TRBV2
abundance: .
j_gene: TRBJ2-3
CDR3nt: TGTGCCAGCAGCCCCTCGGGGAACACAGATACGCAGTATTTT
CDR3aa: CASSPSGNTDTQYF

d_gene: .
v_gene: TRBV5-1
abundance: .
j_gene: TRBJ1-1
CDR3nt: TGCGCCAGCAGCTTGTCAAGGAGCACTGAAGCTTTCTTT
CDR3aa: CASSLSRSTEAFF